The 30 T cell receptor beta chains below come from one sample, sequenced in a study of early T cells in non-severe SARS-CoV-2 infection. In TCRdb, the 5' RACE reads were re-called with MiXCR into one record per CDR3 protein. The repertoire holds almost 45,000 distinct CDR3 sequences, with over 5% as singletons. Sequencing used whole blood. The source of these receptors is an adult who was a healthcare worker with PCR-confirmed SARS-CoV-2 infection or an uninfected control (not recorded which).

This clonotype was observed many times. The chain recombines TRBV7-2 with TRBJ2-2; 7 bases align to TRBD1. With V trimmed by 1 base and J by 4 bases, 6 bases remained unmatched. Germline values: CDR1 SGHTA, CDR2 FQGNSA. The CDR3 runs 16 residues. CDR3: CASSLEGARVTGELFF. The CDR3 DNA sequence: TGTGCCAGCAGCTTAGAGGGGGCACGCGTCACCGGGGAGCTGTTTTTT.

This clonotype was seen ten or more times. V usage is TRBV4-3 and J usage is TRBJ1-6; TRBD1 is a possible D gene (5 bases). The CDR3 covers 18 residues. CDR1 LGHNA and CDR2 YSLEER come from the germline V gene. Deletions cut 0 bases from V and 2 bases from J, with 14 bases between. The CDR3 reads CASSQEITGLTYNSPLHF. In nucleotides, the CDR3 is TGCGCCAGCAGCCAAGAGATAACAGGCCTCACCTATAATTCACCCCTCCACTTT.

This clonotype was seen a handful of times. This sequence joins TRBV5-1 and TRBJ2-3; 12 bases map to TRBD2. The CDR3 length is 16 residues. Germline values: CDR1 SGHRS, CDR2 YFSETQ. V lost 4 bases and J lost 2; bases outside the gene matches: 5. Here the CDR3 reads CASSAGLAGITDTQYF. DNA for the CDR3: TGCGCCAGCAGCGCCGGACTAGCGGGGATCACAGATACGCAGTATTTT.

CDR3 nucleotide sequence: TGTGCCAGCAGCCTGACTAGCGGGGGGGTATCCTACGAGCAGTACTTC. Amino acid sequence: CASSLTSGGVSYEQYF. This sequence joins TRBV5-6 and TRBJ2-7, with 14 bases fitting TRBD2. The length of the CDR3 is 16 residues. The J segment lost 1 base and the V segment lost 4 bases, leaving 4 bases of the junction unmatched. Germline V gene data show CDR1 as SGHDT and CDR2 as YYEEEE. Drawing the rest from reference TRBV5-6 and TRBJ2-7, the complete variable domain is DAGVTQSPTHLIKTRGQQVTLRCSPKSGHDTVSWYQQALGQGPQFIFQYYEEEERQRGNFPDRFSGHQFPNYSSELNVNALLLGDSALYLCASSLTSGGVSYEQYFGPGTRLTVT.

The V call is TRBV9, the J call TRBJ1-6, with 8 bases aligning to TRBD1. V trimming: 0 bases; J trimming: 12 bases; junction bases outside the gene matches: 8. The CDR3 is 15 residues long. Germline loops: CDR1 SGDLS, CDR2 YYNGEE. CDR3 in DNA: TGTGCCAGCAGCGTAGATGCAGGGGGCGAGCAACCCCTCCACTTT. The encoded protein is CASSVDAGGEQPLHF. The full variable domain, with the rest looked up from reference TRBV9 and TRBJ1-6, is DSGVTQTPKHLITATGQRVTLRCSPRSGDLSVYWYQQSLDQGLQFLIQYYNGEERAKGNILERFSAQQFPDLHSELNLSSLELGDSALYFCASSVDAGGEQPLHFGNGTRLTVT.

The table lists this clonotype with many counts. The chain uses TRBV24-1 and TRBJ1-2; 9 positions match TRBD1. Trimming took 3 bases from V and 4 from J; bases not matched to a gene: 2. This CDR3 has 14 amino acids. Per the germline V gene, CDR1 is KGHDR and CDR2 is SFDVKD. The DNA of the CDR3 is TGTGCCACCAGTGATCCGGACAGGGGCTATGGCTACACCTTC. This codes for CATSDPDRGYGYTF.

The sample holds a few counts of this clonotype. The rearrangement links TRBV6-5 to TRBJ1-6, with D possibly TRBD1 on 6 matching bases. CDR3 size: 19 residues. Trimming took 2 bases from V and 8 from J, leaving 25 bases between them. Germline V gene data show CDR1 as MNHEY and CDR2 as SVGAGI. The CDR3 DNA is TGTGCCAGCAGTTACGATCAGAACAGGGTCTTTGGGAGTGATTCACCCCTCCACTTT. Encoded protein: CASSYDQNRVFGSDSPLHF.

Only a few counts were recorded for this clonotype. This chain uses TRBV20-1 with TRBJ2-5, with D perhaps TRBD1 or TRBD2 (5 bases each). The CDR3 is 12 amino acids. Germline V lookup: CDR1 DFQATT, CDR2 SNEGSKA (reference sequence). Between the trimmed V and J ends, which lost 6 bases and 3 bases, there was a span of 11 bases. CDR3 sequence: CSAPGPEETQYF. Here the CDR3 DNA reads TGCAGTGCCCCGGGACCCGAAGAGACCCAGTACTTC.

This clonotype has more than one count but fewer than ten. The chain combines TRBV3-1 with TRBJ2-7, with D unclear. The V gene lost 4 bases and the J gene lost 1 base, with 14 bases spanning the gap. The CDR3 has 15 amino acids. Per germline, CDR1 LGHDT and CDR2 YNNKEL (reference sequence). The CDR3 loop reads CASSRADYLSYEQYF. The CDR3 DNA reads as TGTGCCAGCAGCCGTGCGGATTACTTATCCTACGAGCAGTACTTC.

This clonotype was detected only a few times. This chain connects TRBV7-8 to TRBJ1-1; TRBD1 is a possible D gene (5 bases). The germline gives CDR1 SGHVS, CDR2 FQNEAQ. The CDR3 runs 14 residues. V dropped 1 base and J dropped 1 base, with 7 bases sitting between them. The CDR3 DNA is TGTGCCAGCAGCTTAGGGGGCTGGAACACTGAAGCTTTCTTT. It codes for CASSLGGWNTEAFF.

This clonotype occurred many times. The V call is TRBV5-5, the J call TRBJ2-1; D not resolved. The length of the CDR3 is 13 residues. Germline V gene data show CDR1 as SGHKS and CDR2 as YYEKEE (reference sequence). Trimming removed 0 bases at V and 8 bases at J, with 9 bases between. In DNA form, the CDR3 reads TGTGCCAGCAGCTTGGACTTCTCCGATGAGCAGTTCTTC. The encoded protein is CASSLDFSDEQFF. Using reference TRBV5-5 and TRBJ2-1 for the parts outside the CDR3, the full variable domain is DAGVTQSPTHLIKTRGQQVTLRCSPISGHKSVSWYQQVLGQGPQFIFQYYEKEERGRGNFPDRFSARQFPNYSSELNVNALLLGDSALYLCASSLDFSDEQFFGPGTRLTVL.

This clonotype occurred many times. This chain connects TRBV4-2 to TRBJ2-1, with 14 bases matching TRBD2. The CDR3 loop spans 18 amino acids. The J segment lost 8 bases and the V segment lost 0 bases, leaving 9 bases of the junction unmatched. CDR1 and CDR2 from the germline V gene are LGHNA and YNFKEQ. DNA for the CDR3: TGTGCCAGCAGCCAAGATCCCTCGACTAGCGGGGGGGTGCATGAGCAGTTCTTC. Translating gives CASSQDPSTSGGVHEQFF.

This rearrangement joins TRBV5-4 to TRBJ1-4; the D is unclear. Trimming took off 5 bases at V and 0 bases at J, with 11 bases between the two ends. This CDR3 has 15 residues. Germline CDR1 is SGHNT and CDR2 is YYREEE (reference sequence). Here the CDR3 reads CASSSQVSTNEKLFF. The CDR3 DNA reads as TGTGCCAGCAGTTCCCAAGTGTCAACTAATGAAAAACTGTTTTTT.

This clonotype was seen at least ten times. The chain combines TRBV27 with TRBJ2-2; 10 bases are shared with TRBD2. The CDR3 has 15 residues. Germline CDR1 reads MNHEY; CDR2 reads SMNVEV (reference sequence). Trimming took 3 bases from V and 4 from J; bases not matched to a gene: 2. In nucleotides, the CDR3 is TGTGCCAGCAGTTTGTTAGCGGGGGGCACCGGGGAGCTGTTTTTT. Protein: CASSLLAGGTGELFF.

This clonotype was observed many times. The rearrangement links TRBV11-2 to TRBJ2-1; maybe TRBD1 (5 bases). Trimming cost V 4 bases and J 2 bases, with 18 bases left between them. This CDR3 is built from 17 residues. The germline V gene has CDR1 SGHAT and CDR2 FQNNGV. CDR3 residues: CASSSKLPGHPYNEQFF. CDR3 coding DNA: TGTGCCAGCAGCTCCAAACTCCCCGGACACCCCTACAATGAGCAGTTCTTC.

This clonotype was seen ten or more times. The CDR3 DNA is TGTGCCAGCAGTGACAGGGGACCCTACGAGCAGTACTTC. Protein sequence: CASSDRGPYEQYF. The rearrangement joins TRBV7-9 to TRBJ2-7, with 8 bases lining up with TRBD1. The CDR3 is 13 residues long. The V gene's germline CDR1 is SEHNR and CDR2 FQNEAQ (reference sequence). J gave up 2 bases and V 6 bases, and 3 bases lay outside the gene matches.

This clonotype was seen ten or more times. J is TRBJ1-1 and V is TRBV5-5, with D unresolved. The length of the CDR3 is 13 residues. Germline CDR1 is SGHKS and CDR2 is YYEKEE (reference sequence). Trimming left V 3 bases short and J 3 bases short, with 9 bases between. CDR3 protein: CASSSGVDTEAFF. CDR3 bases: TGTGCCAGCAGCTCCGGGGTAGACACTGAAGCTTTCTTT. The full variable domain, completed using reference TRBV5-5 and TRBJ1-1, is DAGVTQSPTHLIKTRGQQVTLRCSPISGHKSVSWYQQVLGQGPQFIFQYYEKEERGRGNFPDRFSARQFPNYSSELNVNALLLGDSALYLCASSSGVDTEAFFGQGTRLTVV.

V usage is TRBV10-2 and J usage is TRBJ1-1, with D perhaps matching TRBD1 (6 bases). Trimming stripped 2 bases from V and 11 bases from J, with 15 bases between. Looked up from germline, CDR1 is WSHSY and CDR2 is SAAADI. The CDR3 has 13 residues. CDR3 amino acids: CASSEGQPVRAFF. The CDR3 DNA reads as TGCGCCAGCAGTGAGGGACAGCCCGTGAGGGCTTTCTTT.

This chain links TRBV5-8 with TRBJ1-4; D unclear. The germline gives CDR1 SGHTS, CDR2 YDEGEE. Trimming took off 1 base at V and 2 bases at J, with 9 bases between the two ends. The CDR3 covers 15 residues. The CDR3 coding sequence is TGTGCCAGCAGCTTGCGGCGGACGACTAATGAAAAACTGTTTTTT. Its translation is CASSLRRTTNEKLFF.

The rearrangement uses TRBV20-1 and TRBJ2-7, with 7 bases that match TRBD1. The CDR3 runs to 14 residues. V gave up 1 base and J gave up 2 bases; unmatched junction bases: 5. From germline, CDR1 is DFQATT and CDR2 SNEGSKA (reference sequence). The CDR3 spells CSARGQGVTYEQYF. The CDR3 DNA follows: TGCAGTGCTAGAGGACAGGGAGTAACCTACGAGCAGTACTTC.

This clonotype was recorded at least ten times. This sequence joins TRBV12-3 or TRBV12-4 and TRBJ1-6; D is ambiguous. This CDR3 is built from 14 residues. Between the trimmed V and J ends, which lost 1 base and 9 bases, there was a span of 10 bases. As DNA, the CDR3 is TGTGCCAGCAGTTTAGGGCGTCTGGGTTCACCCCTCCACTTT. Encoded protein: CASSLGRLGSPLHF.

This clonotype has a count of ten or more. V usage is TRBV21-1 and J usage is TRBJ2-2; no DNA check was done on the table's D call, TRBD1. TRBV21-1 has pseudogene status. The CDR3 has 16 amino acids. The CDR3 coding sequence is TGTGCCAGCGGTCGATGCAGGGGCACGAACACCGGGGAGCTGTTTTTT. It specifies CASGRCRGTNTGELFF.

This clonotype was seen many times. V gene TRBV7-6 combines with J gene TRBJ1-4; D is possibly TRBD1 (6 bases). V was cut by 5 bases and J by 8 bases, with 18 bases left in between. Germline V gene data show CDR1 as SGHVS and CDR2 as FNYEAQ. The length of the CDR3 is 15 residues. The DNA for the CDR3 is TGTGCCAGCAGCCCAACCCTGGGGGGCTTAGAAAAACTGTTTTTT. Residues: CASSPTLGGLEKLFF.

This clonotype was picked up many times. The chain combines TRBV25-1 with TRBJ2-3, with D hard to call. The germline CDR1 and CDR2 sequences are MGHDK and SYGVNS. V was shortened by 4 bases and J by 0 bases, with 8 bases between the two germline ends. There are 14 residues in the CDR3. CDR3 bases: TGTGCCAGCAGTGCCAGGTTAAGCACAGATACGCAGTATTTT. This translates into CASSARLSTDTQYF. The full variable domain, with the rest looked up from reference TRBV25-1 and TRBJ2-3, is EADIYQTPRYLVIGTGKKITLECSQTMGHDKMYWYQQDPGMELHLIHYSYGVNSTEKGDLSSESTVSRIRTEHFPLTLESARPSHTSQYLCASSARLSTDTQYFGPGTRLTVL.

This clonotype was detected a few times. In nucleotides, the CDR3 is TGTGCCTGGAGCGCCGGCGGTGAGCAGTTCTTC. This gives the protein CAWSAGGEQFF. The chain combines TRBV30 with TRBJ2-1; D gene unclear. This CDR3 region has 11 residues. V lost 3 bases, J lost 9 bases, and 9 bases lay in between. CDR1 GTSNPN and CDR2 SVGIG come from the germline V gene (reference sequence).

This clonotype has a handful of counts. The chain recombines TRBV9 with TRBJ2-1; 9 nucleotides match TRBD2. V was clipped by 4 bases and J by 10 bases; unmatched bases: 18. This CDR3 has 17 residues. Germline V gene lookup returns CDR1 SGDLS and CDR2 YYNGEE. The CDR3 is CASSPPESGGSVREQFF. In DNA form, the CDR3 reads TGTGCCAGCAGCCCCCCTGAGAGCGGGGGGTCCGTTCGGGAGCAGTTCTTC. Together with reference TRBV9 and TRBJ2-1, the CDR3 gives the full variable domain: DSGVTQTPKHLITATGQRVTLRCSPRSGDLSVYWYQQSLDQGLQFLIQYYNGEERAKGNILERFSAQQFPDLHSELNLSSLELGDSALYFCASSPPESGGSVREQFFGPGTRLTVL.

In this sample, this clonotype turned up many times. The J gene is TRBJ2-3, the V gene TRBV7-8; 10 positions match TRBD1. The V gene's germline CDR1 is SGHVS and CDR2 FQNEAQ. The CDR3 extends over 15 amino acids. Trimming at V came to 5 bases and at J to 3 bases, leaving 5 bases not matched to a gene. The CDR3 reads CASSPRTGGTDTQYF. The DNA for the CDR3 is TGTGCCAGCAGCCCCCGGACAGGGGGGACAGATACGCAGTATTTT.

This clonotype was seen a few times. The rearrangement links TRBV28 to TRBJ1-3, with D unclear. The CDR3 is made up of 15 amino acids. Between the trimmed V and J ends, which lost 1 base and 0 bases, there was a span of 7 bases. Germline V gene sequence: CDR1 MDHEN, CDR2 SYDVKM. CDR3 loop: CASSLSSLSGNTIYF. CDR3 nucleotides: TGTGCCAGCAGTTTATCGTCCCTCTCTGGAAACACCATATATTTT.

This clonotype was counted ten times or more. This chain joins TRBV7-2 and TRBJ2-2, with D tentatively TRBD1 (5 bases). Trimming removed 2 bases at V and 3 bases at J, with 16 bases between. This CDR3 spans 17 amino acids. Germline values: CDR1 SGHTA, CDR2 FQGNSA. The DNA of the CDR3 is TGTGCCAGCAGCTTATATCTTGGCAGCAGGGACACCGGGGAGCTGTTTTTT. It yields the protein CASSLYLGSRDTGELFF.

As for this clonotype: It may be a read error: a sequence one base away is much more abundant. The rearrangement links TRBV3-1 to TRBJ1-2, with a weak D call TRBD1 (6 bases). Germline V gene data show CDR1 as LGHDT and CDR2 as YNNKEL (reference sequence). The V and J ends lost 8 bases and 0 bases respectively, with 10 bases between them. The CDR3 sequence is 13 residues long. The CDR3 DNA is TGTGCCAGCCGACAGGATCCTAACTATGGCTACACCTTC. This sequence encodes CASRQDPNYGYTF.